This TCR beta chain was sequenced during a study of Ad26.COV2.S vaccination and SARS-CoV-2 variants. Overall study context: Vaccine-arm donor from the placebo-controlled COV1001 Ad26.COV2.S trial. Ad26.COV2.S, an intramuscular injection, was given once or twice 56 days apart.

Profiled with immunoSEQ multiplex PCR; TCRdb holds only in-frame clones, not every one. The data show about 240,000 clones, 85% to 90% seen once. CDR3 length equals 13 residues. V was trimmed by 5 bases and J by 4 bases, leaving 11 bases between them. The germline gives CDR1 SGHVS, CDR2 FQNEAQ. The study's findings and limits: Breadth of non-spike TCRs did not differ between vaccinees and placebo recipients.

The treatment here: roughly 18 received Ad26.COV2.S at low or high dose, single or two shots; a few received placebo; per-sample allocation not given. Sampling took place 63 days after the first vaccine or placebo injection. About this clone itself: What it recognizes is unknown.

The rearrangement links TRBV7-8 to TRBJ2-5; no reliable D call. The sequences come from peripheral blood, collected in a trial of Ad26.COV2.S vaccine versus placebo. The origin of this receptor is a person aged 18-60 years who received the Ad26.COV2.S COVID-19 vaccine or a placebo. CDR3 amino acids: CASSHPLLETQYF. Here the CDR3 DNA reads TGTGCCAGCAGCCACCCCTTATTAGAGACCCAGTACTTC.